This T cell receptor beta chain is drawn from a study of blood T cell repertoires in COVID-19. CDR3 size: 14 residues. Germline CDR1 SGHAT, CDR2 FQNNGV. Between the trimmed V and J ends, which lost 3 bases and 1 base, there was a span of 9 bases. Profiled with immunoSEQ multiplex PCR; TCRdb holds only in-frame clones, not every one. The sample lists roughly 200,000 clones, nearly 90% occurring once. On this clone itself: This sample includes further DNA sequences coding for the same CDR3.

The sequenced material came from peripheral blood. The rearrangement links TRBV11-2 to TRBJ1-1, with D unclear. This TCR was recovered from a man between 50 and 59 years old with acute or convalescent COVID-19. The chain's CDR3 is CASSFRGTNTEAFF. CDR3 bases: TGTGCCAGCAGCTTTAGAGGAACGAACACTGAAGCTTTCTTT. The entire variable domain, with the rest obtained from reference TRBV11-2 and TRBJ1-1, is as follows: EAGVAQSPRYKIIEKRQSVAFWCNPISGHATLYWYQQILGQGPKLLIQFQNNGVVDDSQLPKDRFSAERLKGVDSTLKIQPAKLEDSAVYLCASSFRGTNTEAFFGQGTRLTVV.